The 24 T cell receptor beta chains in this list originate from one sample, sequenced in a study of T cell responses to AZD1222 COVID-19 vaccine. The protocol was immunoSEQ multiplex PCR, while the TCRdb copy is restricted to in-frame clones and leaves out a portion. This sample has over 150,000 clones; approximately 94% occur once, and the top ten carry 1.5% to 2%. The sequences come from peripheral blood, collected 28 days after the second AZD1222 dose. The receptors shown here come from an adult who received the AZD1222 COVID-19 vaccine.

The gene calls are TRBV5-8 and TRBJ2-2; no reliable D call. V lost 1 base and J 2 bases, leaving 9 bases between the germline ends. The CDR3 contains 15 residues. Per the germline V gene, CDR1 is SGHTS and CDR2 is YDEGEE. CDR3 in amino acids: CASSLIVGNTGELFF. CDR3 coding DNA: TGTGCCAGCAGCTTGATAGTAGGAAACACCGGGGAGCTGTTTTTT.

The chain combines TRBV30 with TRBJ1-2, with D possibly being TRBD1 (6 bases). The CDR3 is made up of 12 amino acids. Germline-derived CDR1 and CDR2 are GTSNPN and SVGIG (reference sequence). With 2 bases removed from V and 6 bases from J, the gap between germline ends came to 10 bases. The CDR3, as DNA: TGTGCCTGGAGTAGGGACATGCATGGCTACACCTTC. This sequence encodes CAWSRDMHGYTF.

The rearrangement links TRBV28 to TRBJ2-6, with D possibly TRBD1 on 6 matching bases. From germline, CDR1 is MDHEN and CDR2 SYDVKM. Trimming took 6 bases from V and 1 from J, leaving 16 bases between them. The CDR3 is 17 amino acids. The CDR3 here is CASSDAGALSGANVLTF. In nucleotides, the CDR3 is TGTGCCAGCAGCGACGCAGGGGCCCTATCTGGGGCCAACGTCCTGACTTTC.

The CDR3 loop reads CASSRQGRNEQYF. The CDR3 DNA reads as TGTGCCAGCAGCAGGCAGGGTAGGAACGAGCAGTACTTC. The chain uses TRBV11-2 and TRBJ2-7, with D perhaps TRBD1 (5 bases). Between the trimmed V and J ends, which lost 5 bases and 5 bases, there was a span of 13 bases. Germline V gene data show CDR1 as SGHAT and CDR2 as FQNNGV. The CDR3 totals 13 residues.

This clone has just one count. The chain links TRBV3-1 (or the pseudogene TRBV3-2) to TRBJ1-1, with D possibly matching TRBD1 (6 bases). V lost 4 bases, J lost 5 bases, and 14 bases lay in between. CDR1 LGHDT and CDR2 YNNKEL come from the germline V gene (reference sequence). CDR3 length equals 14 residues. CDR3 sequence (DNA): TGTGCCAGCAGCCTTGGGGGGGCTGGTACTGAAGCTTTCTTT. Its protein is CASSLGGAGTEAFF.

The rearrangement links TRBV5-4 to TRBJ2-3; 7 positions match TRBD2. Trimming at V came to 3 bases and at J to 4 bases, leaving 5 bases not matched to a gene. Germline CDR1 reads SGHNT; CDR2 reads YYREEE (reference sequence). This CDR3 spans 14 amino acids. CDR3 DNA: TGTGCCAGCAGCTCGGGAGGAGGGGCAGATACGCAGTATTTT. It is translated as CASSSGGGADTQYF.

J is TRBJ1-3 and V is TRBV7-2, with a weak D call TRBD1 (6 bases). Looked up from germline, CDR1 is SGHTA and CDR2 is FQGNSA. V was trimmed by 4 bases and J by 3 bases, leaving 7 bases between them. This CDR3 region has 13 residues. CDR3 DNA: TGTGCCAGCAGCTCACAGGGTGGAAACACCATATATTTT. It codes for CASSSQGGNTIYF. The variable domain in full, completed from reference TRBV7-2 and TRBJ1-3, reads GAGVSQSPSNKVTEKGKDVELRCDPISGHTALYWYRQSLGQGLEFLIYFQGNSAPDKSGLPSDRFSAERTGGSVSTLTIQRTQQEDSAVYLCASSSQGGNTIYFGEGSWLTVV.

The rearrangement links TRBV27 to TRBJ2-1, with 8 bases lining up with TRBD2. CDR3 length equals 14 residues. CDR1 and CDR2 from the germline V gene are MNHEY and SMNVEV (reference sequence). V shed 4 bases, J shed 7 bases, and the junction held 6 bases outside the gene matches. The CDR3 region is CASSSGGFWNEQFF. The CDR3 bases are TGTGCCAGCAGTTCGGGAGGGTTTTGGAATGAGCAGTTCTTC.

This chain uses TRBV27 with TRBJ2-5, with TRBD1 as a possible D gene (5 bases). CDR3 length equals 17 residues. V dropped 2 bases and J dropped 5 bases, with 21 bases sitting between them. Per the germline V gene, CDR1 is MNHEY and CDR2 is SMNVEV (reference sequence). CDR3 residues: CASSLRFVGGRAETQYF. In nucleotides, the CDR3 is TGTGCCAGCAGTTTAAGATTTGTCGGCGGCAGGGCGGAGACCCAGTACTTC.

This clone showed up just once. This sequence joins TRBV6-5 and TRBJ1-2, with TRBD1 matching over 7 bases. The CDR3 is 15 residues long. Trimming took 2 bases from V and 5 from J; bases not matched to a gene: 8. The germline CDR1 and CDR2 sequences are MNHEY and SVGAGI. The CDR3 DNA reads TGTGCCAGCAGTTACGATCAGGGGGTAGGGTATGGCTACACCTTC. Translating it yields CASSYDQGVGYGYTF.

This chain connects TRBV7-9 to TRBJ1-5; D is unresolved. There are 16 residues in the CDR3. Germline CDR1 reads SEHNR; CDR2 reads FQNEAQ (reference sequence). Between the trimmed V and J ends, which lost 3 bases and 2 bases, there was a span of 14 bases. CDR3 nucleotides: TGTGCCAGCAGCTTTTCTGGCTCCGGGGGCAATCAGCCCCAGCATTTT. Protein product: CASSFSGSGGNQPQHF.

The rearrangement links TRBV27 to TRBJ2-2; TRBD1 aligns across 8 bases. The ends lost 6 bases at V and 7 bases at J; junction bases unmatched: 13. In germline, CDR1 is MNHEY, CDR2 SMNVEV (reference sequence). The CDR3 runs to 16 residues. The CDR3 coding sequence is TGTGCCAGCAGCCGAACGCAGGGGGCAAGCGGCGGGGAGCTGTTTTTT. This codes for CASSRTQGASGGELFF.

The CDR3 DNA is TGCAGCGTTCGGTCGGGAGGAAGTGCTGGAAACACCATATATTTT. Protein sequence: CSVRSGGSAGNTIYF. The rearrangement links TRBV29-1 to TRBJ1-3; no clear D. V lost 5 bases to trimming and J lost 2 bases, with 16 bases between them. The germline gives CDR1 SQVTM, CDR2 ANQGSEA. The CDR3 is 15 residues long.

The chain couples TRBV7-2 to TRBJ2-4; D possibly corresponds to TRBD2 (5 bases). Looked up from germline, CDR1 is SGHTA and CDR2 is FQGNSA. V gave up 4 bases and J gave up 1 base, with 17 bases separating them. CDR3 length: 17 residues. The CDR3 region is CASSYKLGNRAKNIQYF. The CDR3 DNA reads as TGTGCCAGCAGCTACAAACTAGGAAATCGGGCCAAAAACATTCAGTACTTC.

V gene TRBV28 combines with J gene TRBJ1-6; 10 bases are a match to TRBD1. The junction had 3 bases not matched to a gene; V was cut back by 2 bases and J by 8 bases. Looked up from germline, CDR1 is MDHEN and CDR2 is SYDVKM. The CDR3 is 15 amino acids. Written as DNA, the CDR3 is TGTGCCAGCAGTTTAGGAGGGACAGGGGATTCACCCCTCCACTTT. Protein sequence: CASSLGGTGDSPLHF. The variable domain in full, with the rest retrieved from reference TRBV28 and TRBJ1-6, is DVKVTQSSRYLVKRTGEKVFLECVQDMDHENMFWYRQDPGLGLRLIYFSYDVKMKEKGDIPEGYSVSREKKERFSLILESASTNQTSMYLCASSLGGTGDSPLHFGNGTRLTVT.

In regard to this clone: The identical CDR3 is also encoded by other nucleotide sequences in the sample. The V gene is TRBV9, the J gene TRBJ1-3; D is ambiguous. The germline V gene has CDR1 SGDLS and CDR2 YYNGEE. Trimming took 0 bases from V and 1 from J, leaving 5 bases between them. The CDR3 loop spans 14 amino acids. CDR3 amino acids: CASSVEGSGNTIYF. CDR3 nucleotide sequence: TGTGCCAGCAGCGTAGAGGGTTCTGGAAACACCATATATTTT. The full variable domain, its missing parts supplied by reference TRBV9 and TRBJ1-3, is DSGVTQTPKHLITATGQRVTLRCSPRSGDLSVYWYQQSLDQGLQFLIQYYNGEERAKGNILERFSAQQFPDLHSELNLSSLELGDSALYFCASSVEGSGNTIYFGEGSWLTVV.

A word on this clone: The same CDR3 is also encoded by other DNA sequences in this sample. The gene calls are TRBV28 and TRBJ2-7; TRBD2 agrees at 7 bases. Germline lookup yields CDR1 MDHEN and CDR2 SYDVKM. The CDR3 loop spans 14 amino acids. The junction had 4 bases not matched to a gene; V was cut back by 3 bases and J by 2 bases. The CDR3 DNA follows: TGTGCCAGCAGTTTGGGGGGAGGGCCCTACGAGCAGTACTTC. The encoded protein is CASSLGGGPYEQYF.

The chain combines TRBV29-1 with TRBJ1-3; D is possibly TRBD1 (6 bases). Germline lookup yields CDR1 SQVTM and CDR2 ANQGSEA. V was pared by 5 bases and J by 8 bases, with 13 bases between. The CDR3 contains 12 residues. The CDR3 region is CSVMRGDDTIYF. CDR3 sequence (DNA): TGCAGCGTTATGAGGGGGGACGACACCATATATTTT.

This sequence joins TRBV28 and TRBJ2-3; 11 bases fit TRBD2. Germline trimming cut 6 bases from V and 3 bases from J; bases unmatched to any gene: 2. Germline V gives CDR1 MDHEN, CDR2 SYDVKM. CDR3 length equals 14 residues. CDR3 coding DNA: TGTGCCAGCAGGGTAGCGGGAGGGACAGATACGCAGTATTTT. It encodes CASRVAGGTDTQYF.

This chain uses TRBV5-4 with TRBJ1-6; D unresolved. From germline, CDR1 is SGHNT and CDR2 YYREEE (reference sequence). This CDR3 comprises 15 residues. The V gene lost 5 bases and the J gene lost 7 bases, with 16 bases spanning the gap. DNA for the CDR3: TGTGCCAGCAGACCGGCACTGATTGGGAATTCACCCCTCCACTTT. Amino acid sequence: CASRPALIGNSPLHF.

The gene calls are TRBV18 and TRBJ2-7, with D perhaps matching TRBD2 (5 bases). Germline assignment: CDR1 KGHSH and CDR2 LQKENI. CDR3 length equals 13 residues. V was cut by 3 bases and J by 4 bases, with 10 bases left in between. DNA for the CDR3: TGTGCCAGCTCACCGCCCCCGGGGTACGAGCAGTACTTC. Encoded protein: CASSPPPGYEQYF.

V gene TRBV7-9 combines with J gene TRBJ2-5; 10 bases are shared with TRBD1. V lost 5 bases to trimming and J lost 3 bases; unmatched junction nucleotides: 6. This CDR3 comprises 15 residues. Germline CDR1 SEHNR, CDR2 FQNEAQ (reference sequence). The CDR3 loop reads CASSLTTGGEETQYF. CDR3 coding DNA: TGTGCCAGCAGCCTAACGACAGGGGGCGAAGAGACCCAGTACTTC.

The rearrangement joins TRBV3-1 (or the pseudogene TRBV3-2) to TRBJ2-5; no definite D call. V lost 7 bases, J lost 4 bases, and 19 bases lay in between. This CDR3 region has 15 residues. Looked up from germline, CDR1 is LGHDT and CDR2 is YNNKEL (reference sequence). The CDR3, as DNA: TGTGCCAGCACCGGGTTGTATTTGTCGGCAGAGACCCAGTACTTC. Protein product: CASTGLYLSAETQYF.

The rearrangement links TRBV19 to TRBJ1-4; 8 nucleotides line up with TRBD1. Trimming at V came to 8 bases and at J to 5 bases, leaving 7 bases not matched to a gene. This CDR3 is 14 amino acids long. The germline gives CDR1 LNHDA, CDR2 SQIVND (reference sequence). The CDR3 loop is CASGTGPGNEKLFF. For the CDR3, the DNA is TGTGCCAGTGGGACAGGCCCAGGGAATGAAAAACTGTTTTTT. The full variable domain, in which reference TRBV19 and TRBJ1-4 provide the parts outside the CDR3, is DGGITQSPKYLFRKEGQNVTLSCEQNLNHDAMYWYRQDPGQGLRLIYYSQIVNDFQKGDIAEGYSVSREKKESFPLTVTSAQKNPTAFYLCASGTGPGNEKLFFGSGTQLSVL.